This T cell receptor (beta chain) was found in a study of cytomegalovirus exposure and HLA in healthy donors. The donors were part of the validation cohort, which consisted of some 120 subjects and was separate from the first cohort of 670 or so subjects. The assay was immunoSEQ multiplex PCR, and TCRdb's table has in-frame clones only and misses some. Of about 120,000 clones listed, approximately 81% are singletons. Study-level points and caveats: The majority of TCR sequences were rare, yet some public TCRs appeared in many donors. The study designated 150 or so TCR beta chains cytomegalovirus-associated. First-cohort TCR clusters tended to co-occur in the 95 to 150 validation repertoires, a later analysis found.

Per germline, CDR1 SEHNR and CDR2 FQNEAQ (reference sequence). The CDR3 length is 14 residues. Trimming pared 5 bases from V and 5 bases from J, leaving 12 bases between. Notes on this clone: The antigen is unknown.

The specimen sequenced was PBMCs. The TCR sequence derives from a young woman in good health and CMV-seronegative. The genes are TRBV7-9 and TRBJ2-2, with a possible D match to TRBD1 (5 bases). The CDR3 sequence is CASSAFQGTGELFF. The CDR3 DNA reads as TGTGCCAGCAGCGCTTTTCAGGGTACCGGGGAGCTGTTTTTT.